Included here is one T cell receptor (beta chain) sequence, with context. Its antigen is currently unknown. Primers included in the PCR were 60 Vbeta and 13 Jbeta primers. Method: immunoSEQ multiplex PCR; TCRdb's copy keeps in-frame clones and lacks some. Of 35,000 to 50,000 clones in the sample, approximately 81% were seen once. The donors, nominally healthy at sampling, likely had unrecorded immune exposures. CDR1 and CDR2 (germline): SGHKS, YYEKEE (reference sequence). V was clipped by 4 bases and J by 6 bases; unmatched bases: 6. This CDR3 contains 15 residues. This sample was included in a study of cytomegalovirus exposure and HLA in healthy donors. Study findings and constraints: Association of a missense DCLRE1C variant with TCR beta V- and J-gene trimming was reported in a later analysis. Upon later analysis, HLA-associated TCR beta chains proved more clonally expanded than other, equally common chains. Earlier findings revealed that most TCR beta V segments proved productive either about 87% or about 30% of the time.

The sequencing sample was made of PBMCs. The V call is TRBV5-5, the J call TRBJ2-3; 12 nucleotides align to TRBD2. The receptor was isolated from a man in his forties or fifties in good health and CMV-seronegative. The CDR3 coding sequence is TGTGCCAGCAGCGACCCGACTAGCGGGGGTGATACGCAGTATTTT. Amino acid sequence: CASSDPTSGGDTQYF. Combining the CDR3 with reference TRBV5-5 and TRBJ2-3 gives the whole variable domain DAGVTQSPTHLIKTRGQQVTLRCSPISGHKSVSWYQQVLGQGPQFIFQYYEKEERGRGNFPDRFSARQFPNYSSELNVNALLLGDSALYLCASSDPTSGGDTQYFGPGTRLTVL.